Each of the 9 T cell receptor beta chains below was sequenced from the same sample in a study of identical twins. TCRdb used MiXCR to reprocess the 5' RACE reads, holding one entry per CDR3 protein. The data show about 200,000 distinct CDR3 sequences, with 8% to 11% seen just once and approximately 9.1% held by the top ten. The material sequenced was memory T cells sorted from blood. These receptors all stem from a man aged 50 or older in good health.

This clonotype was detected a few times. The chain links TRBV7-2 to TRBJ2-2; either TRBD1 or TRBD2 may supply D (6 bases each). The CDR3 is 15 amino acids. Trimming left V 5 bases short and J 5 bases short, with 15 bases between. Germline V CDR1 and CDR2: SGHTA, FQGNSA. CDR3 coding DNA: TGTGCCAGCAGCCCCGGGGGCAGTACGACCGGGGAGCTGTTTTTT. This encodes CASSPGGSTTGELFF. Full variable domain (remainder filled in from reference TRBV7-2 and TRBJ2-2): GAGVSQSPSNKVTEKGKDVELRCDPISGHTALYWYRQSLGQGLEFLIYFQGNSAPDKSGLPSDRFSAERTGGSVSTLTIQRTQQEDSAVYLCASSPGGSTTGELFFGEGSRLTVL.

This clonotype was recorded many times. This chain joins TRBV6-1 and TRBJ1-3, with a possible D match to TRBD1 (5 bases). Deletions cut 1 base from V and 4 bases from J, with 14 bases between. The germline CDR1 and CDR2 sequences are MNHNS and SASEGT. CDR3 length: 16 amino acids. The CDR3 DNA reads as TGTGCCAGCAGTGAAGTCGGAAGGGGTAGAGGAAACACCATATATTTT. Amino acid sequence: CASSEVGRGRGNTIYF.

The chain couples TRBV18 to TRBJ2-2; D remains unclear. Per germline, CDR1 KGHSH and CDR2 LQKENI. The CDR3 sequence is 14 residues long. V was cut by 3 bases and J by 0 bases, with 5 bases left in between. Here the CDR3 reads CASSPDPNTGELFF. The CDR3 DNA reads TGTGCCAGCTCACCGGACCCGAACACCGGGGAGCTGTTTTTT. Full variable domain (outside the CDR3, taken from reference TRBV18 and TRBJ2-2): NAGVMQNPRHLVRRRGQEARLRCSPMKGHSHVYWYRQLPEEGLKFMVYLQKENIIDESGMPKERFSAEFPKEGPSILRIQQVVRGDSAAYFCASSPDPNTGELFFGEGSRLTVL.

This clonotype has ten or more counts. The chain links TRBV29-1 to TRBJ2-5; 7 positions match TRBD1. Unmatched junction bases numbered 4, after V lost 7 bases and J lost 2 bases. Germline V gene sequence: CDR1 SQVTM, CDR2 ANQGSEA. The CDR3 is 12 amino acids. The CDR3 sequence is CSGRQGQETQYF. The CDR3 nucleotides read TGCAGCGGTCGACAGGGTCAAGAGACCCAGTACTTC.

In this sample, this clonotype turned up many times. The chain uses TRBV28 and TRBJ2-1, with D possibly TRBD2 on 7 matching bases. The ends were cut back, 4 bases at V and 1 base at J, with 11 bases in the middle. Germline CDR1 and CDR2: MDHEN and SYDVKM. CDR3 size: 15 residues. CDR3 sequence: CASSSAGASYNEQFF. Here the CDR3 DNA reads TGTGCCAGCAGTTCGGCGGGGGCTTCCTACAATGAGCAGTTCTTC. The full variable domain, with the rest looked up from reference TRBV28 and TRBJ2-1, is DVKVTQSSRYLVKRTGEKVFLECVQDMDHENMFWYRQDPGLGLRLIYFSYDVKMKEKGDIPEGYSVSREKKERFSLILESASTNQTSMYLCASSSAGASYNEQFFGPGTRLTVL.

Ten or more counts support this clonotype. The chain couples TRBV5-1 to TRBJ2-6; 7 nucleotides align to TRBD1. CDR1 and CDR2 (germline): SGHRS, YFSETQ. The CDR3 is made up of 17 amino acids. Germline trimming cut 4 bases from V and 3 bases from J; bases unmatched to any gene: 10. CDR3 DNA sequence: TGCGCCAGCAGCGACTTACGACAGGGTGGTGGGGCCAACGTCCTGACTTTC. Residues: CASSDLRQGGGANVLTF.

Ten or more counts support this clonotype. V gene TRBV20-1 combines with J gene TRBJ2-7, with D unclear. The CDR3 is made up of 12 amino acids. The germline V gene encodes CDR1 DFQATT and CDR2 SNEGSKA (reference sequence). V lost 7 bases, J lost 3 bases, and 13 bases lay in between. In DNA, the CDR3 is TGCAGTGTGGGCAGTTCCTACTACGAGCAGTACTTC. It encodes CSVGSSYYEQYF.

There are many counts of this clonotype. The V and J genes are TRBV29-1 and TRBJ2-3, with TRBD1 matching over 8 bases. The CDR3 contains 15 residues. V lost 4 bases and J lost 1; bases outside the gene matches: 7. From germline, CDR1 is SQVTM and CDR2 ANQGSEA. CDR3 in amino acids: CSVGISGQGTDTQYF. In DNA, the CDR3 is TGCAGCGTTGGGATCTCGGGACAGGGCACAGATACGCAGTATTTT.

CDR3: CASSLAERTDTQYF. The CDR3, as DNA: TGTGCCAGCAGCTTGGCGGAACGAACAGATACGCAGTATTTT. The rearrangement links TRBV5-5 to TRBJ2-3; D is unclear. Germline lookup yields CDR1 SGHKS and CDR2 YYEKEE (reference sequence). The CDR3 contains 14 residues. Trimming took 0 bases from V and 3 from J, leaving 8 bases between them.